This TCR beta chain emerged from a study of cytomegalovirus exposure and HLA in healthy donors. The study's findings and limits: TCR beta V- and J-gene trimming was later associated with a missense DCLRE1C variant.

Trimming stripped 6 bases from V and 0 bases from J, with 13 bases between. This CDR3 has 15 residues. The germline CDR1 and CDR2 sequences are SGDLS and YYNGEE. In the PCR, 60 Vbeta and 13 Jbeta primers were used. Repertoires were generated with immunoSEQ multiplex PCR, while TCRdb's copy carries only in-frame clones and drops some. The sample holds about 160,000 clones, 82% seen once. On this clone itself: Its antigen remains unknown.

V gene TRBV9 combines with J gene TRBJ2-1; D possibly corresponds to TRBD1 (6 bases). Sequencing used PBMCs. The TCR originated in a man in his forties or fifties in good health and CMV-seropositive. This chain's CDR3 is CASTSGQSSYNEQFF. The CDR3 bases are TGTGCCAGCACCTCGGGACAAAGCTCCTACAATGAGCAGTTCTTC.